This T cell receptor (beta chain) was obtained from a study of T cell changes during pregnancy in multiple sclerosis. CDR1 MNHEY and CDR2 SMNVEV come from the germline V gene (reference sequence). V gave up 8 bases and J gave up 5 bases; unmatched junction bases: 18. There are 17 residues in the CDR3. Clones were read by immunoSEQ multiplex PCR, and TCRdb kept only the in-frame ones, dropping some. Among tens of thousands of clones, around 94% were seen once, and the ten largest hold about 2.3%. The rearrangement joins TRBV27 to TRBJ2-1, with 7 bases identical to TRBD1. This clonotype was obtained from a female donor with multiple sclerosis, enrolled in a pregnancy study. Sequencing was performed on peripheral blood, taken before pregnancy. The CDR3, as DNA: TGTGCCAGCGGGTTCGAGAGGGGGCTGCCTTCGAACAATGAGCAGTTCTTC. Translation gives CASGFERGLPSNNEQFF.